Following are 30 T cell receptor beta chains from one sample sequenced in a study of shared clonotypes between healthy human individuals. The data were produced by immunoSEQ multiplex PCR, yet TCRdb's version contains in-frame clones alone and is incomplete. Found here are roughly 1.4 million clones, approximately 98.5% of them singletons; the top ten hold around 0.38%. The sequenced sample was naive CD4+ T cells sorted from blood. Subset of the sample: CD45RA+ positively selected. The receptors originated from a man aged 30 to 39 in good health.

This clone came up once. Compared with germline, one end of the junction differs, possibly owing to a read error. The chain couples TRBV7-7 to TRBJ2-5; D may be TRBD1 (6 bases). This CDR3 is 14 amino acids long. CDR1 SSHAT and CDR2 FNYEAQ come from the germline V gene (reference sequence). The CDR3 sequence: CASSLSGVQETQYF. DNA of the CDR3: TGTGCTAGCAGCTTATCAGGGGTCCAAGAGACCCAGTACTTC.

The chain uses TRBV10-2 and TRBJ1-1; D ambiguous. In germline, CDR1 is WSHSY, CDR2 SAAADI. This CDR3 has 13 residues. V lost 6 bases to trimming and J lost 0 bases, with 8 bases between them. The CDR3 is CASRATVNTEAFF. CDR3 nucleotides: TGCGCCAGCAGGGCCACTGTGAACACTGAAGCTTTCTTT.

Comment on this clone: Other DNA sequences in this specimen translate into the identical CDR3. The rearrangement links TRBV18 to TRBJ2-3, with TRBD2 as a possible D gene (6 bases). This CDR3 is built from 13 residues. Trimming cost V 2 bases and J 3 bases, with 6 bases left between them. From germline, CDR1 is KGHSH and CDR2 LQKENI. In nucleotides, the CDR3 is TGTGCCAGCTCACCAGGGGGGACAGATACGCAGTATTTT. This encodes CASSPGGTDTQYF. The full variable domain, completed using reference TRBV18 and TRBJ2-3, is NAGVMQNPRHLVRRRGQEARLRCSPMKGHSHVYWYRQLPEEGLKFMVYLQKENIIDESGMPKERFSAEFPKEGPSILRIQQVVRGDSAAYFCASSPGGTDTQYFGPGTRLTVL.

A word on this clone: Other DNA sequences in the same sample also yield this CDR3. The chain joins TRBV15 to TRBJ2-1; D is unresolved. The V gene's germline CDR1 is LNHNV and CDR2 YYDKDF (reference sequence). The V gene lost 1 base and the J gene lost 9 bases, with 4 bases spanning the gap. The CDR3 is 11 residues long. This chain's CDR3 is CATSRGGEQFF. The CDR3 region has the DNA TGTGCCACCAGCAGAGGGGGTGAGCAGTTCTTC.

As to this clone: Other DNA sequences in this sample translate to the same CDR3. The chain combines TRBV5-1 with TRBJ2-7; D is possibly TRBD1 or TRBD2 (5 bases each). Germline CDR1 is SGHRS and CDR2 is YFSETQ. With 0 bases removed from V and 4 bases from J, the gap between germline ends came to 17 bases. The CDR3 runs 16 residues. For the CDR3, the DNA is TGCGCCAGCAGCTTGGGTGGGGGAAGCCCTCTTTACGAGCAGTACTTC. It translates to CASSLGGGSPLYEQYF.

This clone was seen only once. CDR3 in amino acids: CATSRAGDEKLFF. Here the CDR3 DNA reads TGTGCCACCAGCAGAGCGGGGGATGAAAAACTGTTTTTT. The chain carries TRBV15 and TRBJ1-4, with D perhaps TRBD1 (5 bases). The V gene's germline CDR1 is LNHNV and CDR2 YYDKDF (reference sequence). Deletions cut 1 base from V and 6 bases from J, with 6 bases between. There are 13 residues in the CDR3. Full variable domain (missing parts from reference TRBV15 and TRBJ1-4): DAMVIQNPRYQVTQFGKPVTLSCSQTLNHNVMYWYQQKSSQAPKLLFHYYDKDFNNEADTPDNFQSRRPNTSFCFLDIRSPGLGDTAMYLCATSRAGDEKLFFGSGTQLSVL.

The rearrangement uses TRBV2 and TRBJ2-2; 10 nucleotides align to TRBD2. There are 20 residues in the CDR3. Germline V CDR1 and CDR2: SNHLY, FYNNEI. J gave up 0 bases and V 7 bases, and 17 bases lay outside the gene matches. The CDR3 reads CASTDILAGVRLTNTGELFF. The CDR3 DNA is TGTGCCAGCACTGATATTCTAGCGGGAGTTCGGCTTACGAACACCGGGGAGCTGTTTTTT.

The chain couples TRBV5-8 to TRBJ2-1, with D maybe TRBD2 (5 bases). V dropped 0 bases and J dropped 0 bases, with 16 bases sitting between them. CDR3 length: 18 amino acids. Germline CDR1 reads SGHTS; CDR2 reads YDEGEE. The CDR3 DNA follows: TGTGCCAGCAGCTTGGCCGAGCAGGCGGGCTTCTCCTACAATGAGCAGTTCTTC. Translation gives CASSLAEQAGFSYNEQFF.

The chain recombines TRBV29-1 with TRBJ2-1, with D uncertain. CDR1 is SQVTM, CDR2 ANQGSEA, per germline. The CDR3 runs to 12 residues. V was shortened by 1 base and J by 4 bases, with 5 bases between the two germline ends. This chain's CDR3 is CSVEGRYNEQFF. The CDR3 DNA reads as TGCAGCGTTGAAGGTCGTTACAATGAGCAGTTCTTC.

The chain carries TRBV10-2 and TRBJ1-3, with D unclear. Germline CDR1 and CDR2: WSHSY and SAAADI. This CDR3 is 16 amino acids long. Trimming left V 0 bases short and J 4 bases short, with 13 bases between. CDR3: CASSESYRVSGNTIYF. The CDR3, as DNA: TGCGCCAGCAGTGAGTCTTACCGGGTATCAGGAAACACCATATATTTT.

The rearrangement uses TRBV5-6 and TRBJ1-5, with 7 positions matching TRBD1. This CDR3 spans 15 amino acids. The germline CDR1 and CDR2 sequences are SGHDT and YYEEEE. Trimming took 1 base from V and 3 from J; bases not matched to a gene: 4. The CDR3 loop is CASSLYRGLNQPQHF. In DNA, the CDR3 is TGTGCCAGCAGCTTGTATAGGGGGCTCAATCAGCCCCAGCATTTT.

V and J are TRBV11-2 and TRBJ2-7; D is unclear. The V gene lost 7 bases and the J gene lost 2 bases, with 15 bases spanning the gap. The CDR3 spans 14 residues. Germline-derived CDR1 and CDR2 are SGHAT and FQNNGV. As DNA, the CDR3 is TGTGCCAGCACCCCCCGGCTTTCCACCTACGAGCAGTACTTC. Translating gives CASTPRLSTYEQYF.

The chain joins TRBV6-1 to TRBJ2-5; 13 nucleotides line up with TRBD2. The CDR3 loop spans 14 amino acids. V dropped 6 bases and J dropped 5; count of bases not matched to a gene: 3. The germline V gene has CDR1 MNHNS and CDR2 SASEGT. The CDR3 protein is CASSTSGRDETQYF. As DNA, the CDR3 is TGTGCCAGCAGCACTAGCGGGAGGGATGAGACCCAGTACTTC.

The chain uses TRBV7-2 and TRBJ1-5; TRBD1 matches 7 bases. The V segment lost 5 bases and the J segment 3 bases; nucleotides outside the gene matches: 4. This CDR3 region has 14 residues. CDR1 is SGHTA and CDR2 is FQGNSA in the germline V gene. As DNA, the CDR3 is TGTGCCAGCAGCACAGGGGCTTTCAATCAGCCCCAGCATTTT. Translation gives CASSTGAFNQPQHF.

The V call is TRBV19, the J call TRBJ2-7, with TRBD1 identical over 10 bases. V was pared by 3 bases and J by 2 bases, with 16 bases of the junction left unmatched. This CDR3 has 19 residues. Germline-derived CDR1 and CDR2 are LNHDA and SQIVND (reference sequence). The CDR3 loop reads CASSMQGQGVSTRPYEQYF. Written as DNA, the CDR3 is TGTGCCAGTAGTATGCAAGGACAGGGGGTATCTACCCGACCCTACGAGCAGTACTTC.

The chain employs TRBV9 and TRBJ2-7, with 7 bases aligning to TRBD1. V lost 3 bases, J lost 2 bases, and 5 bases stayed unmatched. The CDR3 contains 14 residues. From germline, CDR1 is SGDLS and CDR2 YYNGEE. The DNA of the CDR3 is TGTGCCAGCAGCGCATCGACAGGGACCTACGAGCAGTACTTC. This gives the protein CASSASTGTYEQYF.

The rearrangement links TRBV5-1 to TRBJ1-2, with D unclear. Germline V gene data show CDR1 as SGHRS and CDR2 as YFSETQ. CDR3 length: 17 amino acids. V was pared by 4 bases and J by 2 bases, with 21 bases between. DNA of the CDR3: TGCGCCAGCAGCCCTGGGATAGCCTCCGGTCCAAACTATGGCTACACCTTC. Protein product: CASSPGIASGPNYGYTF.

This clone was found a few times. The sample has other DNA sequences that encode this CDR3 too. The chain combines TRBV27 with TRBJ2-6, with no clear D. The germline gives CDR1 MNHEY, CDR2 SMNVEV (reference sequence). The CDR3 sequence is 12 residues long. V was pared by 6 bases and J by 0 bases, with 0 bases between. The CDR3 loop is CASSSGANVLTF. CDR3 sequence (DNA): TGTGCCAGCAGCTCTGGGGCCAACGTCCTGACTTTC.

The rearrangement links TRBV18 to TRBJ2-2, with 11 bases fitting TRBD2. J gave up 5 bases and V 4 bases, and 6 bases lay outside the gene matches. There are 16 residues in the CDR3. Germline V gene sequence: CDR1 KGHSH, CDR2 LQKENI. CDR3 DNA: TGTGCCAGCTCACTAACTAGCGGGAGAGAGACCGGGGAGCTGTTTTTT. Its protein is CASSLTSGRETGELFF.

The chain is built from TRBV14 and TRBJ2-2, with 11 nucleotides matching TRBD1. Germline V lookup: CDR1 SGHDN, CDR2 FVKESK. The trim removed 6 bases at V and 5 bases at J, leaving 8 bases unmatched. The CDR3 length is 16 residues. The CDR3 DNA reads TGTGCCAGCAGTTCCAGGACAGGGGGCGCGACCGGGGAGCTGTTTTTT. Encoded protein: CASSSRTGGATGELFF.

To note about this clone: The sample holds other DNA sequences that translate to the same CDR3. This chain joins TRBV7-9 and TRBJ2-7; D remains ambiguous. The germline CDR1 and CDR2 sequences are SEHNR and FQNEAQ (reference sequence). Between the trimmed V and J ends, which lost 5 bases and 4 bases, there was a span of 9 bases. The CDR3 is 12 amino acids. The CDR3 bases are TGTGCCAGCAGCCTTCAAGCGTACGAGCAGTACTTC. It encodes CASSLQAYEQYF.

The V call is TRBV7-9, the J call TRBJ2-7, with D possibly matching TRBD1 (5 bases). This CDR3 region has 14 residues. V gave up 7 bases and J gave up 6 bases, with 19 bases separating them. Germline V gives CDR1 SEHNR, CDR2 FQNEAQ (reference sequence). CDR3 in DNA: TGTGCCAGCACAAGTCCCAGGGCCTCATCCGAGCAGTACTTC. It yields the protein CASTSPRASSEQYF.

The rearrangement joins TRBV5-1 to TRBJ2-3, with D possibly being TRBD2 (6 bases). This CDR3 has 14 amino acids. With 3 bases removed from V and 5 bases from J, the gap between germline ends came to 13 bases. Germline V lookup: CDR1 SGHRS, CDR2 YFSETQ. CDR3 residues: CASSSRGNQDTQYF. The CDR3 bases are TGCGCCAGCAGCTCTCGGGGGAACCAAGATACGCAGTATTTT.

The J gene is TRBJ1-1, the V gene TRBV5-6, with unresolved D. The germline V and J ends were trimmed by 2 bases and 3 bases, with 5 bases remaining between them. This CDR3 is built from 12 residues. Per the germline V gene, CDR1 is SGHDT and CDR2 is YYEEEE. The CDR3 DNA sequence: TGTGCCAGCAGCTTTCAAGACACTGAAGCTTTCTTT. Protein product: CASSFQDTEAFF.

This chain connects TRBV5-6 to TRBJ1-1, with a possible D match to TRBD1 (5 bases). V was cut by 0 bases and J by 6 bases, with 9 bases left in between. Germline V gives CDR1 SGHDT, CDR2 YYEEEE. The CDR3 runs 13 residues. In DNA form, the CDR3 reads TGTGCCAGCAGCTTGGGCTGGGGCGCTGAAGCTTTCTTT. This sequence encodes CASSLGWGAEAFF.

The chain couples TRBV10-1 to TRBJ2-3; maybe TRBD1 (6 bases). This CDR3 region has 15 residues. Germline CDR1 is WNHNN and CDR2 is SYGVQD (reference sequence). The V end lost 5 bases, the J end lost 0 bases, and 12 bases lay between the germline ends. This chain's CDR3 is CASSHRVPSTDTQYF. In DNA, the CDR3 is TGCGCCAGCAGTCACAGGGTCCCCAGCACAGATACGCAGTATTTT.

This clone occurred once. V and J are TRBV9 and TRBJ2-7; 9 bases line up with TRBD2. The ends lost 0 bases at V and 5 bases at J; junction bases unmatched: 12. Looked up from germline, CDR1 is SGDLS and CDR2 is YYNGEE. This CDR3 region has 17 residues. The CDR3 loop reads CASSVGASGRRGNEQYF. The CDR3 DNA reads TGTGCCAGCAGCGTAGGGGCCAGCGGGAGGAGAGGAAACGAGCAGTACTTC.

The table lists this clone with a count of one. This chain joins TRBV7-6 and TRBJ2-5; TRBD2 matches at 10 bases. Trimming removed 4 bases from V and 3 bases from J; junction bases left unmatched: 2. CDR1 is SGHVS, CDR2 FNYEAQ, per germline. The CDR3 runs 14 residues. CDR3 nucleotides: TGTGCCAGCAGCTATCTAGCGGGGGAAGAGACCCAGTACTTC. It is translated as CASSYLAGEETQYF.

The V gene is TRBV7-2, the J gene TRBJ1-2, with D possibly TRBD1 on 6 matching bases. There are 13 residues in the CDR3. Germline V gives CDR1 SGHTA, CDR2 FQGNSA. Trimming took off 6 bases at V and 2 bases at J, with 10 bases between the two ends. The CDR3 DNA follows: TGTGCCAGCAGATGGACAGCGAACTATGGCTACACCTTC. Translated, it gives CASRWTANYGYTF.

The chain couples TRBV7-9 to TRBJ1-2; D gene uncertain. This CDR3 has 14 amino acids. V was cut by 1 base and J by 5 bases, with 11 bases left in between. Germline values: CDR1 SEHNR, CDR2 FQNEAQ (reference sequence). The CDR3 DNA is TGTGCCAGCAGCTTAGGGGATGTTCCTTATGGCTACACCTTC. The encoded protein is CASSLGDVPYGYTF.